These 28 T cell receptor beta chains were sequenced from one sample in a study of cytomegalovirus exposure and HLA in healthy donors. The PCR was carried out with 60 Vbeta primers and 13 Jbeta primers. Libraries were prepared by immunoSEQ multiplex PCR; TCRdb keeps only in-frame clonotypes and omits some of them. The table has around 52,000 clones, around 83% seen once. Material: PBMCs. The origin of the receptors is a man aged 40-49 years in good health and CMV-seronegative.

The rearrangement joins TRBV19 to TRBJ2-7; D not certain. The V gene lost 3 bases and the J gene lost 6 bases, with 12 bases spanning the gap. Germline CDR1 and CDR2: LNHDA and SQIVND (reference sequence). The CDR3 extends over 13 amino acids. CDR3 sequence: CASSIRHNVEQYF. CDR3 DNA sequence: TGTGCCAGTAGTATTAGACATAACGTCGAGCAGTACTTC.

The V call is TRBV5-4, the J call TRBJ1-1, with 9 bases aligning to TRBD1. Germline CDR1 reads SGHNT; CDR2 reads YYREEE (reference sequence). The CDR3 runs 14 residues. With 3 bases clipped from V and 4 bases from J, the junction kept 4 bases outside the gene matches. CDR3 amino acids: CASSSTGGGTEAFF. In DNA, the CDR3 is TGTGCCAGCAGCTCCACAGGGGGCGGCACTGAAGCTTTCTTT.

Only a few counts were recorded for this clone. V gene TRBV5-6 combines with J gene TRBJ2-7, with D maybe TRBD1 (6 bases). The CDR3 consists of 13 residues. Per germline, CDR1 SGHDT and CDR2 YYEEEE. Trimming pared 4 bases from V and 2 bases from J, leaving 10 bases between. The chain's CDR3 is CASSRQVTYEQYF. The CDR3 nucleotides are TGTGCCAGCAGCCGACAGGTAACCTACGAGCAGTACTTC. The full variable domain, rest sourced from reference TRBV5-6 and TRBJ2-7, is DAGVTQSPTHLIKTRGQQVTLRCSPKSGHDTVSWYQQALGQGPQFIFQYYEEEERQRGNFPDRFSGHQFPNYSSELNVNALLLGDSALYLCASSRQVTYEQYFGPGTRLTVT.

The V call is TRBV28, the J call TRBJ2-7; 9 nucleotides match TRBD1. The germline gives CDR1 MDHEN, CDR2 SYDVKM. After removal of 3 bases from V and 5 bases from J, the junction contained 8 bases not matched to a gene. The CDR3 spans 15 residues. Here the CDR3 reads CASSFPGTGNNEQYF. The CDR3, as DNA: TGTGCCAGCAGTTTCCCCGGGACAGGGAATAACGAGCAGTACTTC.

The CDR3, as DNA: TGTGCCAGCAGCCCACAGGGGCACACAGATACGCAGTATTTT. Protein sequence: CASSPQGHTDTQYF. The chain has TRBV7-3 and TRBJ2-3; 7 positions agree with TRBD1. V shed 5 bases and J 2 bases; nucleotides not matched to a gene: 4. The CDR3 length is 14 residues. Germline lookup yields CDR1 SGHTA and CDR2 FQGTGA.

The CDR3 here is CASSTMPGGSHNEQFF. In DNA form, the CDR3 reads TGTGCCAGCAGCACCATGCCGGGGGGCAGTCACAATGAGCAGTTCTTC. The V call is TRBV5-6, the J call TRBJ2-1, with D possibly TRBD2 on 7 matching bases. Germline assignment: CDR1 SGHDT and CDR2 YYEEEE. The CDR3 has 16 residues. The V end was cut by 4 bases, the J end by 5 bases, with 19 bases between.

This rearrangement joins TRBV13 to TRBJ2-7; 13 bases are shared with TRBD2. J gave up 0 bases and V 4 bases, and 6 bases lay outside the gene matches. The CDR3 extends over 17 amino acids. Looked up from germline, CDR1 is PRHDT and CDR2 is FYEKMQ (reference sequence). CDR3 sequence: CASSSGTSGASSYEQYF. The CDR3 DNA is TGTGCCAGCAGCTCCGGGACTAGCGGGGCTAGCTCCTACGAGCAGTACTTC.

The CDR3 reads CASSPGSWVGNTIYF. For the CDR3, the DNA is TGCGCCAGCAGCCCGGGGTCTTGGGTTGGAAACACCATATATTTT. The rearrangement uses TRBV5-1 and TRBJ1-3; D not resolved. Looked up from germline, CDR1 is SGHRS and CDR2 is YFSETQ. V lost 4 bases, J lost 3 bases, and 14 bases lay in between. CDR3 size: 15 residues.

The chain has TRBV7-2 and TRBJ2-7; 7 nucleotides align to TRBD2. J lost 6 bases, V lost 1 base, and 9 bases had no gene match. Germline V gives CDR1 SGHTA, CDR2 FQGNSA. This CDR3 has 15 residues. The CDR3 loop is CASSLDGGTDREQYF. CDR3 sequence (DNA): TGTGCCAGCAGCTTAGACGGGGGGACTGACCGCGAGCAGTACTTC.

This rearrangement joins TRBV5-1 to TRBJ1-1, with D tentatively TRBD1 (5 bases). V lost 0 bases to trimming and J lost 8 bases, with 20 bases between them. CDR3 length equals 16 residues. Germline assignment: CDR1 SGHRS and CDR2 YFSETQ. The CDR3 protein is CASSLGYGAAPTEAFF. Written as DNA, the CDR3 is TGCGCCAGCAGCTTGGGCTATGGGGCCGCCCCGACCGAAGCTTTCTTT.

The rearrangement uses TRBV5-4 and TRBJ1-2, with 8 bases that match TRBD1. This CDR3 is 13 amino acids long. Germline lookup yields CDR1 SGHNT and CDR2 YYREEE (reference sequence). J gave up 8 bases and V 1 base, and 4 bases lay outside the gene matches. The CDR3 region has the DNA TGTGCCAGCAGCTTGAACAGGGGGGGAGGCTACACCTTC. Translated: CASSLNRGGGYTF.

This clone was seen just once. The chain uses TRBV5-4 and TRBJ2-7, with D possibly being TRBD1 (6 bases). The CDR3 runs to 14 residues. The V end was cut by 5 bases, the J end by 6 bases, with 18 bases between. Germline-derived CDR1 and CDR2 are SGHNT and YYREEE (reference sequence). This CDR3 is CASSSGLGGFEQYV. CDR3 nucleotides: TGTGCCAGCAGTTCGGGGTTAGGGGGATTCGAGCAGTACGTC.

This sequence joins TRBV5-1 and TRBJ1-1; 11 bases are shared with TRBD1. The V gene end was trimmed by 4 bases and the J gene end by 1 base; junction bases not matched to a gene: 6. Germline V gives CDR1 SGHRS, CDR2 YFSETQ. The CDR3 contains 16 residues. In DNA, the CDR3 is TGCGCCAGCAGCCCTGGGACAGGGGGACCGAACACTGAAGCTTTCTTT. Translating gives CASSPGTGGPNTEAFF.

The J gene is TRBJ2-1, the V gene TRBV2, with 10 bases fitting TRBD1. The CDR3 is 17 amino acids. The J segment lost 6 bases and the V segment lost 2 bases, leaving 10 bases of the junction unmatched. Germline V CDR1 and CDR2: SNHLY, FYNNEI. The CDR3 spells CASSESIGDRGRNEQFF. CDR3 in DNA: TGTGCCAGCAGTGAATCCATTGGCGACAGGGGGCGCAATGAGCAGTTCTTC.

The chain recombines TRBV23-1 with TRBJ2-7; 7 bases are shared with TRBD1. TRBV23-1 is treated as an ORF (open reading frame) with a function not yet certain. Trimming at V came to 2 bases and at J to 0 bases, leaving 13 bases not matched to a gene. The CDR3 contains 18 residues. CDR3 nucleotide sequence: TGCGCCAGCAGTCAAGCCCACCGTTTGGGACAGAGCTCCTACGAGCAGTACTTC. It codes for CASSQAHRLGQSSYEQYF.

The chain combines TRBV5-6 with TRBJ2-7; the match to TRBD2 covers 15 bases. Germline assignment: CDR1 SGHDT and CDR2 YYEEEE. The length of the CDR3 is 16 residues. Trimming at V came to 3 bases and at J to 2 bases, leaving 3 bases not matched to a gene. The CDR3 sequence is CASSWTSGGAPYEQYF. DNA of the CDR3: TGTGCCAGCAGCTGGACTAGCGGGGGGGCCCCCTACGAGCAGTACTTC.

As to this clone: The junction and the germline gene differ at one end; a read error may be behind it. V and J are TRBV15 and TRBJ2-3, with D perhaps TRBD2 (5 bases). The CDR3 spans 14 residues. Germline loops: CDR1 LNHNV, CDR2 YYDKDF (reference sequence). The CDR3 protein is CATTRGSGTDTQYF. CDR3 bases: TGTGCCACCACCAGAGGGTCGGGCACAGATACGCAGTATTTT.

This clone was recorded only once. This rearrangement joins TRBV7-2 to TRBJ2-4; 7 nucleotides match TRBD1. V lost 5 bases, J lost 7 bases, and 17 bases stayed unmatched. This CDR3 is 17 amino acids long. The V gene's germline CDR1 is SGHTA and CDR2 FQGNSA. The CDR3: CASSTAWIRDRGNIQYF. The CDR3 DNA sequence: TGTGCCAGCAGCACAGCCTGGATTCGGGACAGAGGGAACATTCAGTACTTC.

The rearrangement uses TRBV4-3 and TRBJ1-6, with TRBD1 matching over 10 bases. J gave up 6 bases and V 3 bases, and 8 bases lay outside the gene matches. From germline, CDR1 is LGHNA and CDR2 YSLEER. The CDR3 extends over 17 amino acids. The CDR3 nucleotides are TGCGCCAGCAGCCATGATCTCGGGACAGGGGCTAATTCACCCCTCCACTTT. It translates to CASSHDLGTGANSPLHF.

The V and J genes are TRBV5-1 and TRBJ1-2; 9 bases map to TRBD1. V lost 6 bases to trimming and J lost 4 bases; unmatched junction nucleotides: 4. In germline, CDR1 is SGHRS, CDR2 YFSETQ. This CDR3 is built from 13 residues. As DNA, the CDR3 is TGCGCCAGCACCCCGGGACAGGGCTATGGCTACACCTTC. This gives the protein CASTPGQGYGYTF.

This clone turned up a few times. The chain is built from TRBV2 and TRBJ2-2, with 10 nucleotides matching TRBD1. The V gene's germline CDR1 is SNHLY and CDR2 FYNNEI. Losses at the gene ends were 4 bases for V and 5 bases for J; bases not matched to a gene: 4. The CDR3 is made up of 15 amino acids. The CDR3, as DNA: TGTGCCAGCAGTGCGGGGACAGGGGAGACCGGGGAGCTGTTTTTT. This sequence encodes CASSAGTGETGELFF.

The V gene is TRBV5-1, the J gene TRBJ2-2, with 9 bases identical to TRBD1. The germline V gene encodes CDR1 SGHRS and CDR2 YFSETQ. This CDR3 has 16 residues. The junction had 12 bases not matched to a gene; V was cut back by 6 bases and J by 6 bases. The CDR3 region has the DNA TGCGCCAGCACTTACCCGGGACAGGGTCTAGCCGGGGAGCTGTTTTTT. Translating gives CASTYPGQGLAGELFF.

The sample holds a few counts of this clone. J is TRBJ2-6 and V is TRBV6-1; tentatively, D is TRBD2 (6 bases). The CDR3 has 15 amino acids. V was clipped by 4 bases and J by 0 bases, with 7 bases between them. The germline gives CDR1 MNHNS, CDR2 SASEGT. The CDR3 bases are TGTGCCAGCAGTGTGGGACTCTCTGGGGCCAACGTCCTGACTTTC. It yields the protein CASSVGLSGANVLTF.

This chain links TRBV29-1 with TRBJ2-3; D might be TRBD1 (6 bases). The CDR3 runs 13 residues. V shed 4 bases and J shed 6 bases, with 14 bases lying between them. Germline CDR1 is SQVTM and CDR2 is ANQGSEA. CDR3 nucleotides: TGCAGCGTTGGGATGGTGAGGGGGGATACGCAGTATTTT. It is translated as CSVGMVRGDTQYF.

The gene calls are TRBV7-3 and TRBJ2-1; D gene unclear. The CDR3 runs to 13 residues. The V gene lost 0 bases and the J gene lost 6 bases, with 6 bases spanning the gap. Germline CDR1 and CDR2: SGHTA and FQGTGA. The DNA of the CDR3 is TGTGCCAGCAGCTTAACCGGGTTCAATGAGCAGTTCTTC. Its translation: CASSLTGFNEQFF. The whole variable domain, filled in from reference TRBV7-3 and TRBJ2-1, reads GAGVSQTPSNKVTEKGKYVELRCDPISGHTALYWYRQSLGQGPEFLIYFQGTGAADDSGLPNDRFFAVRPEGSVSTLKIQRTERGDSAVYLCASSLTGFNEQFFGPGTRLTVL.

As regards this clone: Mismatch with germline at one junction end may stem from a read error. In the same sample, other DNA sequences code for this CDR3. This sequence joins TRBV10-3 and TRBJ2-3, with 8 bases fitting TRBD1. This CDR3 region has 14 residues. Germline loops: CDR1 ENHRY, CDR2 SYGVKD. The CDR3 coding sequence is TGTGCTATCAGGGCGGGACAGGGCACAGATACGCAGTATTTT. Translating gives CAIRAGQGTDTQYF.

This chain connects TRBV5-1 to TRBJ2-5, with 10 bases fitting TRBD1. From germline, CDR1 is SGHRS and CDR2 YFSETQ. The J segment lost 4 bases and the V segment lost 0 bases, leaving 0 bases of the junction unmatched. The CDR3 has 14 amino acids. The CDR3 here is CASSLGDRGETQYF. For the CDR3, the DNA is TGCGCCAGCAGCTTGGGGGACAGGGGAGAGACCCAGTACTTC.

The CDR3 nucleotides read TGTGCCAGCAGCTCGGGACAGGGGAACACTGAAGCTTTCTTT. It yields the protein CASSSGQGNTEAFF. This chain connects TRBV9 to TRBJ1-1; 9 nucleotides match TRBD1. Germline V CDR1 and CDR2: SGDLS, YYNGEE. V gave up 4 bases and J gave up 1 base; unmatched junction bases: 2. The CDR3 sequence is 14 residues long.